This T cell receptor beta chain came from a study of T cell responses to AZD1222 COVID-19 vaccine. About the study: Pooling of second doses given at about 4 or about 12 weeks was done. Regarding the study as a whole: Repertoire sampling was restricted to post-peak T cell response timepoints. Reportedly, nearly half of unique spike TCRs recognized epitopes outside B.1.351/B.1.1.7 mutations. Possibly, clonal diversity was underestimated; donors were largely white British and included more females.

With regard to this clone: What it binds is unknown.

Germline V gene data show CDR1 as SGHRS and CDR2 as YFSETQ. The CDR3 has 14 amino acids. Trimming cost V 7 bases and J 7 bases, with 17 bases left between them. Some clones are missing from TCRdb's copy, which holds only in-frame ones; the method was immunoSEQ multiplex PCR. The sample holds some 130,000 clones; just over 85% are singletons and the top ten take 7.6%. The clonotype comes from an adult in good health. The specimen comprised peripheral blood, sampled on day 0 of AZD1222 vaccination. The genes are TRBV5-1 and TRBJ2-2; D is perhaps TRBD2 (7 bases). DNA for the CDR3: TGCGCCAGCCTAGGGGGGGCGCGGGGCGGGGAGCTGTTTTTT. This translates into CASLGGARGGELFF.